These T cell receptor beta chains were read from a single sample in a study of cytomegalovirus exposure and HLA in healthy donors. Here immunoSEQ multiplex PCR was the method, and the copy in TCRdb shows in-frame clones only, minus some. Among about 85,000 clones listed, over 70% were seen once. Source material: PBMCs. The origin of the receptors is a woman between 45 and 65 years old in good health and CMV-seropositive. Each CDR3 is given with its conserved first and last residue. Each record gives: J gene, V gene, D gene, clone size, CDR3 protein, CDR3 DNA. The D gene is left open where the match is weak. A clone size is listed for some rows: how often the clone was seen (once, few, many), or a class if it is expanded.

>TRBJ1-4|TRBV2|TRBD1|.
CASGTATNEKLFF
TGTGCCAGCGGGACAGCAACTAATGAAAAACTGTTTTTT
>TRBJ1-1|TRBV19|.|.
CASSSRQGMNTEAFF
TGTGCCAGTAGTTCGAGGCAGGGAATGAACACTGAAGCTTTCTTT
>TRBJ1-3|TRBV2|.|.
CASSSQGNTIYF
TGTGCCAGCAGTTCACAGGGCAACACCATATATTTT
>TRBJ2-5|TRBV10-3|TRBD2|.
CAIRGAGATYQETQYF
TGTGCCATCAGGGGAGCGGGGGCCACGTACCAAGAGACCCAGTACTTC
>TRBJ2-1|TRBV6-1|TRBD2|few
CASSEARGTSIDEQFF
TGTGCCAGCAGTGAAGCGCGCGGGACTAGCATCGATGAGCAGTTCTTC
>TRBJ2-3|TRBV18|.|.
CASSPPSGTDTQYF
TGTGCCAGCTCACCTCCTTCAGGGACAGATACGCAGTATTTT
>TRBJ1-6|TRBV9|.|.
CASSVLPDSNSPLHF
TGTGCCAGCAGCGTCTTACCGGACTCAAATTCACCCCTCCACTTT
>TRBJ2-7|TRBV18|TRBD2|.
CASSPLSGGSYEQYF
TGTGCCAGCTCACCATTAAGCGGGGGCTCCTACGAGCAGTACTTC
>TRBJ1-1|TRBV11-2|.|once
CASEDRAFF
TGTGCCAGCGAGGATCGGGCTTTCTTT
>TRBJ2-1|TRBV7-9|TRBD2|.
CASSLALAGGKDNEQFF
TGTGCCAGCAGCTTAGCCCTAGCGGGGGGGAAGGACAATGAGCAGTTCTTC
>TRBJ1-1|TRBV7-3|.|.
CASSFQGSNQAFF
TGTGCCAGCAGCTTTCAGGGCTCCAACCAAGCTTTCTTT
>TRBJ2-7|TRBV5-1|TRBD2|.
CASSPGLAGNEQYF
TGCGCCAGCAGCCCGGGACTAGCGGGGAACGAGCAGTACTTC
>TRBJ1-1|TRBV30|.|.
CAWSRGGLITEAFF
TGTGCCTGGAGTCGCGGAGGGCTGATCACTGAAGCTTTCTTT
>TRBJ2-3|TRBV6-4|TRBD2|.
CASSPSGGTDTQYF
TGTGCCAGCAGTCCTAGCGGGGGCACAGATACGCAGTATTTT
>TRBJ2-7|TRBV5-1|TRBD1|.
CASSSTGDFHEQYF
TGCGCCAGCAGCTCGACAGGGGATTTCCACGAGCAGTACTTC
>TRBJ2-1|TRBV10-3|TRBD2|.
CAITGTSGGPIGGNEQFF
TGTGCCATCACCGGGACTAGCGGGGGACCCATAGGGGGGAATGAGCAGTTCTTC
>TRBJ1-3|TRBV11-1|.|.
CASSIGRSSGNTIYF
TGTGCCAGCAGCATAGGGCGGAGCTCTGGAAACACCATATATTTT
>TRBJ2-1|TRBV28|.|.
CASSSKQQFF
TGTGCCAGCAGTTCAAAGCAGCAGTTCTTC
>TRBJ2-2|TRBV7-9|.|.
CASSSWRGTSTGELFF
TGTGCCAGCAGCTCCTGGAGGGGTACTAGCACCGGGGAGCTGTTTTTT
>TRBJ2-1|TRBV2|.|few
CASSSATRGEQFF
TGTGCCAGCAGTTCTGCGACTAGAGGCGAGCAGTTCTTC
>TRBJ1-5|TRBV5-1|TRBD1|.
CASSFDRAAGQPQHF
TGCGCCAGCAGTTTTGACAGGGCTGCGGGTCAGCCCCAGCATTTT
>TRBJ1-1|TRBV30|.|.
CAWSGRDTEAFF
TGTGCCTGGAGTGGCAGGGACACTGAAGCTTTCTTT
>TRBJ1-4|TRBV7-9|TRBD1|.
CASSFQGASEKLFF
TGTGCCAGCAGCTTTCAGGGGGCTAGTGAAAAACTGTTTTTT
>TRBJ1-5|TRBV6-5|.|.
CASSYSGDSNQPQHF
TGTGCCAGCAGTTACTCGGGAGATAGCAATCAGCCCCAGCATTTT
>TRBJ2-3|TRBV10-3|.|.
CAISESGQTSTDTQYF
TGTGCCATCAGTGAGTCGGGGCAGACTAGCACAGATACGCAGTATTTT
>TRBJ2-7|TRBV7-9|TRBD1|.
CASEETGGTEQYF
TGTGCCAGCGAGGAGACAGGGGGGACCGAGCAGTACTTC
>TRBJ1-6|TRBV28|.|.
CASSSGGGNNSPLHF
TGTGCCAGCAGTTCGGGGGGGGGTAATAATTCACCCCTCCACTTT
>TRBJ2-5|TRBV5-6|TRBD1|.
CASSQTGVRETQYF
TGTGCCAGCAGCCAGACAGGGGTCCGAGAGACCCAGTACTTC
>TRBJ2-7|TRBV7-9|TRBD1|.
CASSIPGQGVGEQYF
TGTGCCAGCAGCATTCCGGGACAGGGAGTTGGGGAGCAGTACTTC
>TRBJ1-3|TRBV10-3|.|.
CAILPLSGNTIYF
TGTGCCATCCTACCGCTCTCTGGAAACACCATATATTTT
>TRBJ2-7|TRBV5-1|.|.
CASSQGLSYEQYF
TGCGCCAGCAGCCAGGGACTTTCCTACGAGCAGTACTTC
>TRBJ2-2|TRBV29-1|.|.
CSARQRANTGELFF
TGCAGCGCCCGCCAGCGGGCGAACACCGGGGAGCTGTTTTTT
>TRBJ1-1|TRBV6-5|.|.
CASSYNGEAFF
TGTGCCAGCAGTTACAACGGTGAAGCTTTCTTT
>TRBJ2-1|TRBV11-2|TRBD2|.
CASSLMSSGKVNEQFF
TGTGCCAGCAGCTTAATGAGTAGCGGGAAGGTAAATGAGCAGTTCTTC
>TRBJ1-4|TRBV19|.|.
CASSTREANEELFF
TGTGCCAGTAGCACCAGGGAAGCAAATGAAGAACTGTTTTTT
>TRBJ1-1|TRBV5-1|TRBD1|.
CASRTGQGASEAFF
TGCGCCAGCAGAACCGGACAGGGGGCTTCTGAAGCTTTCTTT
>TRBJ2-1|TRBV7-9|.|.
CSSSSRSSTNEQFF
TGTTCCAGCAGCTCGAGGTCGTCGACCAATGAGCAGTTCTTC
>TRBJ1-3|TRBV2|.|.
CASEQASSGNTIYF
TGTGCCAGCGAACAGGCAAGCTCTGGAAACACCATATATTTT
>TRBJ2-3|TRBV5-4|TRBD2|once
CASSLAGGHSTDTQYF
TGTGCCAGCAGCTTAGCGGGGGGGCATAGCACAGATACGCAGTATTTT
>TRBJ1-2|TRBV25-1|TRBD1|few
CASSDPGQGVFGYTF
TGTGCCAGCAGTGACCCGGGACAGGGGGTTTTTGGCTACACCTTC
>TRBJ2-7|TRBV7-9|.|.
CASSWAQVGGEQYF
TGTGCCAGCAGCTGGGCTCAAGTCGGCGGGGAGCAGTACTTC
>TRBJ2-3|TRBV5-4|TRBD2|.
CASSAGGAGGTDTQYF
TGTGCCAGCAGCGCCGGGGGGGCGGGGGGTACAGATACGCAGTATTTT
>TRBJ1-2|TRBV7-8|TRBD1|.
CASSPGQGANYGYTF
TGTGCCAGCAGCCCTGGACAGGGGGCTAACTATGGCTACACCTTC
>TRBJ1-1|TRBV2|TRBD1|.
CASSAGQVNTEAFF
TGTGCCAGCAGTGCTGGACAGGTGAACACTGAAGCTTTCTTT
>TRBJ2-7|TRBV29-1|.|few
CSVENSYEQYF
TGCAGCGTTGAGAACAGCTACGAGCAGTACTTC
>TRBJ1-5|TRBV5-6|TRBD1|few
CASSLGGRQPQHF
TGTGCCAGCAGCTTAGGGGGCAGGCAGCCCCAGCATTTT
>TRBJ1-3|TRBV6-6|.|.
CASSYPGAGNTIYF
TGTGCCAGCAGTTACCCAGGGGCTGGAAACACCATATATTTT
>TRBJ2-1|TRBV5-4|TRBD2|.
CASSRTSGYEQFF
TGTGCCAGCAGCAGGACTAGCGGGTATGAGCAGTTCTTC
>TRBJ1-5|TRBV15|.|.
CATSRDGGRSNQPQHF
TGTGCCACCAGCAGAGATGGAGGGCGCAGCAATCAGCCCCAGCATTTT
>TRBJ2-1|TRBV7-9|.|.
CASSLAQFYNEQFF
TGTGCCAGCAGCTTAGCGCAGTTCTACAATGAGCAGTTCTTC
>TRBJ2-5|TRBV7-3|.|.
CASSPSPGAETQYF
TGTGCCAGCAGCCCCAGTCCGGGTGCAGAGACCCAGTACTTC
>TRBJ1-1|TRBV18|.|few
CASSPSQLNTEAFF
TGTGCCAGCTCACCCTCACAGTTGAACACTGAAGCTTTCTTT
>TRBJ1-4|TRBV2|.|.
CASSQTNEKLFF
TGTGCCAGCAGCCAAACTAATGAAAAACTGTTTTTT
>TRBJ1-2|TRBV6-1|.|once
CASSYDTNYGYTF
TGTGCCAGCAGCTACGACACGAACTATGGCTACACCTTC
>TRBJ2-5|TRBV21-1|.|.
CASKINTKETQYF
TGTGCCAGCAAAATAAACACAAAAGAGACCCAGTACTTC
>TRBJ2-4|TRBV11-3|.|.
CASSLGAGNIQYF
TGTGCCAGCAGCTTAGGGGCGGGAAACATTCAGTACTTC